Listed here are 27 T cell receptor beta chains from one sample, sequenced in a study of T-cell reconstitution after alpha-beta-depleted transplantation in children. For TCRbeta, the library was prepared with unique molecular identifiers. In TCRdb, the PCR reads were re-called with MiXCR into one record per CDR3 protein. The table lists 75,000 to 100,000 distinct CDR3 sequences, roughly 8% of them singletons. The sequencing here drew on PBMCs from the stem cell graft donor, taken from the stem cell graft. These receptors originate from a human donor who donated a stem cell graft to a child with congenital amegakaryocytic thrombocytopenia.

The chain recombines TRBV7-9 with TRBJ2-1; 7 nucleotides agree with TRBD2. CDR3 size: 17 residues. Trimming removed 5 bases from V and 3 bases from J; junction bases left unmatched: 13. Germline CDR1 and CDR2: SEHNR and FQNEAQ (reference sequence). For the CDR3, the DNA is TGTGCCAGCAGCCCCGGGGCGGCGGGAGAGAGCTACAATGAGCAGTTCTTC. Its protein is CASSPGAAGESYNEQFF.

V gene TRBV7-2 combines with J gene TRBJ2-7, with no clear D. V shed 3 bases and J shed 0 bases, with 6 bases lying between them. The CDR3 length is 13 residues. Germline V gene lookup returns CDR1 SGHTA and CDR2 FQGNSA. CDR3 sequence (DNA): TGTGCCAGCAGCTTTGACCGCTCCTACGAGCAGTACTTC. Translating gives CASSFDRSYEQYF.

This clonotype was found many times. This chain connects TRBV27 to TRBJ2-7, with 11 bases that match TRBD2. J lost 3 bases, V lost 6 bases, and 4 bases had no gene match. CDR3 length equals 14 residues. Germline CDR1 is MNHEY and CDR2 is SMNVEV (reference sequence). CDR3 sequence: CASRYLAGGYEQYF. The CDR3 DNA is TGTGCCAGCAGATACCTAGCGGGAGGCTACGAGCAGTACTTC.

CDR3 amino acids: CASSYSKAASSSYNEQFF. As DNA, the CDR3 is TGTGCCAGCAGTTACTCAAAAGCAGCGTCGAGCTCCTACAATGAGCAGTTCTTC. The V and J genes are TRBV6-5 and TRBJ2-1; D uncertain. Germline V gives CDR1 MNHEY, CDR2 SVGAGI. The CDR3 totals 18 residues. The V end was cut by 0 bases, the J end by 0 bases, with 15 bases between.

This clonotype was counted ten times or more. This CDR3 is CASSEVGDRVTDTQYF. In DNA, the CDR3 is TGTGCCAGCAGCGAAGTCGGGGACAGAGTCACAGATACGCAGTATTTT. The J gene is TRBJ2-3, the V gene TRBV21-1; the table calls TRBD1, which could not be checked here. TRBV21-1 is a listed pseudogene. The CDR3 runs 16 residues.

This clonotype was seen many times. The gene calls are TRBV15 and TRBJ2-1; D gene ambiguous. V gave up 0 bases and J gave up 15 bases, with 12 bases separating them. The CDR3 spans 12 residues. From germline, CDR1 is LNHNV and CDR2 YYDKDF (reference sequence). DNA of the CDR3: TGTGCCACCAGCAGAGATAGGACCCACCCGTTCTTC. Translation gives CATSRDRTHPFF.

This clonotype was seen repeatedly, ten times or more. The chain carries TRBV28 and TRBJ2-1, with D unclear. The germline V gene encodes CDR1 MDHEN and CDR2 SYDVKM. Trimming took 7 bases from V and 2 from J, leaving 12 bases between them. The CDR3 has 14 amino acids. The CDR3 DNA reads TGTGCCAGCACCCTCATGGGCGCCTACAATGAGCAGTTCTTC. This encodes CASTLMGAYNEQFF.

The table lists this clonotype with many counts. J is TRBJ1-1 and V is TRBV20-1; D uncertain. Trimming pared 7 bases from V and 1 base from J, leaving 13 bases between. Per the germline V gene, CDR1 is DFQATT and CDR2 is SNEGSKA (reference sequence). CDR3 length equals 13 residues. CDR3 bases: TGCAGTGTCCCCGAGTATCGGAACACTGAAGCTTTCTTT. Encoded protein: CSVPEYRNTEAFF.

Many counts were recorded for this clonotype. This chain connects TRBV5-1 to TRBJ1-1, with D unclear. The CDR3 sequence is 14 residues long. V lost 0 bases to trimming and J lost 1 base, with 7 bases between them. CDR1 and CDR2 from the germline V gene are SGHRS and YFSETQ. The CDR3 here is CASSLAPENTEAFF. CDR3 sequence (DNA): TGCGCCAGCAGCTTGGCTCCAGAGAACACTGAAGCTTTCTTT.

This clonotype occurred many times. This chain joins TRBV12-3 or TRBV12-4 and TRBJ1-1; D remains unclear. This CDR3 has 14 amino acids. Trimming removed 6 bases at V and 1 base at J, with 12 bases between. CDR3 sequence reads: CASSERGRNTEAFF. DNA of the CDR3: TGTGCCAGCAGCGAAAGAGGCAGGAACACTGAAGCTTTCTTT.

This clonotype was seen ten or more times. The CDR3 is CSATDPRGDLREQYF. DNA of the CDR3: TGCAGTGCTACGGACCCCAGGGGGGACCTTCGCGAGCAGTACTTC. The V gene is TRBV20-1, the J gene TRBJ2-7; D is perhaps TRBD1 (7 bases). V shed 4 bases and J shed 6 bases, with 22 bases lying between them. Germline CDR1 and CDR2: DFQATT and SNEGSKA (reference sequence). The CDR3 sequence is 15 residues long.

This clonotype was counted ten times or more. The genes are TRBV5-1 and TRBJ1-1, with a weak D call TRBD1 (5 bases). Per the germline V gene, CDR1 is SGHRS and CDR2 is YFSETQ. This CDR3 has 14 residues. The ends were cut back, 7 bases at V and 1 base at J, with 14 bases in the middle. The CDR3 sequence: CASGQTRGNTEAFF. The CDR3 nucleotides are TGCGCCAGCGGCCAGACTAGGGGGAACACTGAAGCTTTCTTT.

This clonotype was seen ten or more times. The chain recombines TRBV27 with TRBJ2-7; the match to TRBD2 covers 11 bases. Germline CDR1 reads MNHEY; CDR2 reads SMNVEV (reference sequence). Unmatched junction bases numbered 7, after V lost 3 bases and J lost 6 bases. The CDR3 runs to 15 residues. The CDR3 bases are TGTGCCAGCAGTTTGGTTAGCGGGGGGGCCGGCGAGCAGTACTTC. Residues: CASSLVSGGAGEQYF.

Many counts were recorded for this clonotype. This chain uses TRBV11-2 with TRBJ2-1; TRBD2 aligns across 8 bases. The germline V gene has CDR1 SGHAT and CDR2 FQNNGV. Trimming removed 3 bases from V and 2 bases from J; junction bases left unmatched: 6. The CDR3 runs 16 residues. The CDR3 reads CASSFRTSRPYNEQFF. The CDR3 coding sequence is TGTGCCAGCAGCTTCCGGACTAGCCGCCCCTACAATGAGCAGTTCTTC.

This clonotype was seen many times. V gene TRBV12-3 or TRBV12-4 combines with J gene TRBJ2-5; D unclear. The CDR3 extends over 14 amino acids. V dropped 5 bases and J dropped 3 bases, with 13 bases sitting between them. The CDR3 bases are TGTGCCAGCAGTCTCCCCGGGTGGGAAGAGACCCAGTACTTC. Its protein product is CASSLPGWEETQYF.

This clonotype appeared many times. This rearrangement joins TRBV10-1 to TRBJ2-3; the D gene could be TRBD1 or TRBD2 (5 bases each). The CDR3 covers 17 residues. Germline V gene sequence: CDR1 WNHNN, CDR2 SYGVQD (reference sequence). The ends were cut back, 1 base at V and 2 bases at J, with 16 bases in the middle. CDR3: CASSEFSGTPTTDTQYF. For the CDR3, the DNA is TGCGCCAGCAGTGAGTTCTCCGGGACCCCGACCACAGATACGCAGTATTTT.

This clonotype was recorded many times. The chain is built from TRBV28 and TRBJ2-7, with TRBD1 as a possible D gene (5 bases). Germline-derived CDR1 and CDR2 are MDHEN and SYDVKM. V gave up 10 bases and J gave up 3 bases, with 16 bases separating them. This CDR3 region has 13 residues. In DNA form, the CDR3 reads TGTGCCATTCCCTCACAGGCGTTCTACGAGCAGTACTTC. Translation gives CAIPSQAFYEQYF.

The V gene is TRBV7-8, the J gene TRBJ2-1; D is unresolved. CDR1 and CDR2 from the germline V gene are SGHVS and FQNEAQ. V lost 0 bases, J lost 4 bases, and 7 bases lay in between. This CDR3 spans 14 amino acids. The CDR3 region has the DNA TGTGCCAGCAGCTTAGCGGTAGGATACAATGAGCAGTTCTTC. This sequence encodes CASSLAVGYNEQFF.

This clonotype was counted many times. The rearrangement joins TRBV20-1 to TRBJ1-1, with D possibly TRBD1 on 5 matching bases. This CDR3 spans 15 amino acids. V was pared by 3 bases and J by 1 base, with 15 bases between. The V gene's germline CDR1 is DFQATT and CDR2 SNEGSKA (reference sequence). CDR3 bases: TGCAGTGCTAGTGATTTTCCAGGGCCGAACACTGAAGCTTTCTTT. Translating it yields CSASDFPGPNTEAFF.

This clonotype was recorded many times. The chain recombines TRBV7-8 with TRBJ1-3; a weak D match, TRBD1 (5 bases). Per germline, CDR1 SGHVS and CDR2 FQNEAQ. The length of the CDR3 is 17 residues. Trimming stripped 1 base from V and 3 bases from J, with 16 bases between. This chain's CDR3 is CASSLVWGRGNGNTIYF. CDR3 bases: TGTGCCAGCAGCTTAGTATGGGGACGGGGAAATGGAAACACCATATATTTT.

This clonotype was detected many times. The chain employs TRBV5-1 and TRBJ1-1; D call uncertain. Trimming took 0 bases from V and 1 from J, leaving 10 bases between them. Looked up from germline, CDR1 is SGHRS and CDR2 is YFSETQ. The CDR3 loop spans 15 amino acids. CDR3 sequence: CASSLDRVSNTEAFF. The CDR3 bases are TGCGCCAGCAGCTTGGATCGGGTTTCGAACACTGAAGCTTTCTTT.

This clonotype was seen many times. V is TRBV5-1 and J is TRBJ2-5; a weak D match, TRBD2 (6 bases). This CDR3 is 14 amino acids long. The V and J ends lost 4 bases and 3 bases respectively, with 13 bases between them. Germline values: CDR1 SGHRS, CDR2 YFSETQ. The CDR3 is CASSTGTGKETQYF. The CDR3 region has the DNA TGCGCCAGCAGCACCGGGACTGGAAAAGAGACCCAGTACTTC.

This clonotype has ten or more counts. V gene TRBV5-6 combines with J gene TRBJ2-3; 7 bases fit TRBD2. The germline CDR1 and CDR2 sequences are SGHDT and YYEEEE. The length of the CDR3 is 16 residues. The ends lost 0 bases at V and 2 bases at J; junction bases unmatched: 6. DNA of the CDR3: TGTGCCAGCAGCTTGGCTGCGGGAGTACCCACAGATACGCAGTATTTT. It encodes CASSLAAGVPTDTQYF.

There are a few counts of this clonotype. This chain joins TRBV11-1 and TRBJ2-1; 13 bases line up with TRBD2. Trimming at V came to 7 bases and at J to 3 bases, leaving 18 bases not matched to a gene. Germline V lookup: CDR1 SGHAT, CDR2 FQDESV (reference sequence). CDR3 length equals 20 residues. CDR3 nucleotides: TGTGCCAGCACCGACCACCCCGGGACTAGCGGGATTCGCCTCTACAATGAGCAGTTCTTC. Protein product: CASTDHPGTSGIRLYNEQFF.

This clonotype was picked up many times. The V and J genes are TRBV7-2 and TRBJ1-5; D is unresolved. CDR1 is SGHTA and CDR2 is FQGNSA in the germline V gene. The CDR3 spans 15 residues. V dropped 1 base and J dropped 5 bases, with 12 bases sitting between them. The CDR3 spells CASSLVRGSDQPQHF. In DNA, the CDR3 is TGTGCCAGCAGCTTAGTCAGAGGGTCTGATCAGCCCCAGCATTTT.

This clonotype was counted many times. The chain has TRBV11-3 and TRBJ2-5; D not certain. The CDR3 runs to 16 residues. CDR1 SGHNT and CDR2 YENEEA come from the germline V gene. Trimming took off 3 bases at V and 2 bases at J, with 16 bases between the two ends. The CDR3 bases are TGTGCCAGCAGCTTGGGGAATCCTTGGGGACAAGAGACCCAGTACTTC. It translates to CASSLGNPWGQETQYF.

Many counts were recorded for this clonotype. This chain joins TRBV9 and TRBJ2-7, with D tentatively TRBD2 (6 bases). Deletions cut 0 bases from V and 3 bases from J, with 16 bases between. This CDR3 region has 16 residues. CDR1 SGDLS and CDR2 YYNGEE come from the germline V gene. In DNA form, the CDR3 reads TGTGCCAGCAGCGTAGCTGGGGGAAGCGGGCTCTACGAGCAGTACTTC. Translation: CASSVAGGSGLYEQYF.